This paragraph reports one T cell receptor beta chain. Its matching antigen is unknown. This entry belongs to a study of CD8 T cells in ankylosing spondylitis. Findings and caveats of the study: Disease-linked clones bore a CD8+ phenotype, appearing relatively rarely in peripheral blood. In ankylosing spondylitis blood, a motif of several highly homologous TCR beta variants appeared characteristic.

The CDR3 runs to 13 residues. The germline gives CDR1 SQVTM, CDR2 ANQGSEA. J was trimmed by 6 bases and V by 6 bases; bases with no gene match: 10. Preparation of TCR beta libraries was done by quantitative 5'-RACE with molecular barcodes. TCRdb re-derived calls from the 5' RACE reads in MiXCR, one entry per CDR3 protein. In the table there are 150,000 or so distinct CDR3 sequences, 11% of which are singletons. The receptor was derived from a male donor with ankylosing spondylitis or in good health (not recorded which). This chain connects TRBV29-1 to TRBJ1-1, with 7 nucleotides matching TRBD1. Sequencing used blood, either unsorted or a sorted T cell fraction (not recorded which). CDR3: CSVDRVYRAEAFF. The CDR3 region has the DNA TGCAGCGTCGACAGGGTCTATCGCGCTGAAGCTTTCTTT.